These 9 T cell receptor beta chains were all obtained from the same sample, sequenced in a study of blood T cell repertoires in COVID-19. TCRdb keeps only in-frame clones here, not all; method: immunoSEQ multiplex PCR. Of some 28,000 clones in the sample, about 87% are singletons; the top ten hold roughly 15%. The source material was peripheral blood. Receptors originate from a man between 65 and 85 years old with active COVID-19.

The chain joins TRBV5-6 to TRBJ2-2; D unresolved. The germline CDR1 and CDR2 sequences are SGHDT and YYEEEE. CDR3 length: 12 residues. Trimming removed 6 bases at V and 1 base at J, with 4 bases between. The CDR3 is CASTVNTGELFF. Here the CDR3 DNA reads TGTGCCAGCACCGTGAACACCGGGGAGCTGTTTTTT. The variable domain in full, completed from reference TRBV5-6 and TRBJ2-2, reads DAGVTQSPTHLIKTRGQQVTLRCSPKSGHDTVSWYQQALGQGPQFIFQYYEEEERQRGNFPDRFSGHQFPNYSSELNVNALLLGDSALYLCASTVNTGELFFGEGSRLTVL.

The CDR3 is CATSDLGLAGETQYF. CDR3 coding DNA: TGTGCCACCAGTGACCTCGGACTAGCGGGAGAGACCCAGTACTTC. V and J are TRBV24-1 and TRBJ2-5; 11 positions agree with TRBD2. Losses at the gene ends were 4 bases for V and 4 bases for J; bases not matched to a gene: 4. CDR3 length equals 15 residues. CDR1 KGHDR and CDR2 SFDVKD come from the germline V gene.

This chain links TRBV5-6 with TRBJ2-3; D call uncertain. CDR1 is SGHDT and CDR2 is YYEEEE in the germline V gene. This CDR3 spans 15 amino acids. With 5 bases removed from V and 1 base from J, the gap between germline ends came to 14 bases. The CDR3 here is CASRRERIGTDTQYF. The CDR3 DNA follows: TGTGCCAGCAGACGCGAGAGGATTGGCACAGATACGCAGTATTTT.

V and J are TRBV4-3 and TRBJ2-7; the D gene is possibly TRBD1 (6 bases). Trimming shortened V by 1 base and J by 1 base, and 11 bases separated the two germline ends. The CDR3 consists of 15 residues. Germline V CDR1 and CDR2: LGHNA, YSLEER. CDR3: CASSQAAGESYEQYF. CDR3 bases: TGCGCCAGCAGCCAAGCGGCAGGGGAATCCTACGAGCAGTACTTC.

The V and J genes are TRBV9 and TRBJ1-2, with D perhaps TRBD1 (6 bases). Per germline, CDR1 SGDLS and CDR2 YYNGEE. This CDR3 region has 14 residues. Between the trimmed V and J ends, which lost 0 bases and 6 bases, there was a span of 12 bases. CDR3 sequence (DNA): TGTGCCAGCAGCGTAGGCCCAGGGGCAGATGGCTACACCTTC. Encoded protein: CASSVGPGADGYTF.

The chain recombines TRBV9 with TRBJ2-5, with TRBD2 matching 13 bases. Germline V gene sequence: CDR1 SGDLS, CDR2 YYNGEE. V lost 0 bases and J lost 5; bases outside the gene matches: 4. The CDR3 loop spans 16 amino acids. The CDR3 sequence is CASSVGLAGGTETQYF. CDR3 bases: TGTGCCAGCAGCGTAGGACTAGCGGGGGGAACGGAGACCCAGTACTTC.

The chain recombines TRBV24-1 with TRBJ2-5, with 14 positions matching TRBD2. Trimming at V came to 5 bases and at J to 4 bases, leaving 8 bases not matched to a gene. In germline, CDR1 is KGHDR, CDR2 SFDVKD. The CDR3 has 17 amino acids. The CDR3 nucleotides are TGTGCCACCAGTGCGGCCGGGACTAGCGGGGGCGGAGAGACCCAGTACTTC. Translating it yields CATSAAGTSGGGETQYF.

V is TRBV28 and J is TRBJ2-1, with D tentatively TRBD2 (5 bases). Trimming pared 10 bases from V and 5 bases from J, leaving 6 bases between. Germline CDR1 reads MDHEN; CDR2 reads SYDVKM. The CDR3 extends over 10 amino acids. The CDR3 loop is CATGNNEQFF. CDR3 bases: TGTGCCACGGGAAACAATGAGCAGTTCTTC.

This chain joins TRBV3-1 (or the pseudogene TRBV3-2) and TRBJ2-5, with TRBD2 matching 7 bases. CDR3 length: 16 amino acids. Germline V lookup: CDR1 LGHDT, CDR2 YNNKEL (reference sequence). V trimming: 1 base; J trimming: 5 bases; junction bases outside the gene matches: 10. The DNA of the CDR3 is TGTGCCAGCAGCCAAGGGCCTAGCGGCCCCTTGGAGACCCAGTACTTC. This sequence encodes CASSQGPSGPLETQYF.